What follows are 29 T cell receptor beta chains derived from one specimen sequenced in a study of blood T cell repertoires in COVID-19. Clones were sequenced by immunoSEQ multiplex PCR, and TCRdb holds only the in-frame ones, with some missing. The top ten hold about 10% of the sample, which has 200,000 to 250,000 clones, 84% seen once. Source material: peripheral blood. These receptors were collected from a woman older than 75 with COVID-19, enrolled during active disease.

The chain joins TRBV19 to TRBJ2-3; TRBD1 aligns across 7 bases. Germline V gene data show CDR1 as LNHDA and CDR2 as SQIVND (reference sequence). The CDR3 consists of 16 residues. V lost 1 base, J lost 4 bases, and 8 bases stayed unmatched. The CDR3 spells CASSIGIQGLADTQYF. CDR3 DNA: TGTGCCAGTAGTATAGGAATACAGGGGTTGGCAGATACGCAGTATTTT.

The CDR3 sequence is CASSLVTGGDGYTF. CDR3 coding DNA: TGTGCCAGCAGCTTAGTGACAGGGGGCGACGGCTACACCTTC. The chain combines TRBV7-2 with TRBJ1-2; 10 bases match TRBD1. The CDR3 sequence is 14 residues long. Germline CDR1 SGHTA, CDR2 FQGNSA. Trimming took 1 base from V and 8 from J; bases not matched to a gene: 4.

This clone was counted between two and nine times. The chain recombines TRBV5-1 with TRBJ1-1, with no clear D. Per the germline V gene, CDR1 is SGHRS and CDR2 is YFSETQ. The ends were cut back, 7 bases at V and 0 bases at J, with 10 bases in the middle. The CDR3 has 13 residues. The CDR3 here is CASQREMNTEAFF. DNA of the CDR3: TGCGCCAGCCAAAGGGAGATGAACACTGAAGCTTTCTTT.

There are a few counts of this clone. The chain carries TRBV30 and TRBJ2-2; D is perhaps TRBD1 (6 bases). CDR3 size: 14 residues. V gave up 3 bases and J gave up 8 bases, with 16 bases separating them. CDR1 and CDR2 from the germline V gene are GTSNPN and SVGIG (reference sequence). CDR3: CAWRQGTSIGELFF. The CDR3 region has the DNA TGTGCCTGGAGGCAGGGGACGAGTATTGGGGAGCTGTTTTTT. Drawing the rest from reference TRBV30 and TRBJ2-2, the complete variable domain is SQTIHQWPATLVQPVGSPLSLECTVEGTSNPNLYWYRQAAGRGLQLLFYSVGIGQISSEVPQNLSASRPQDRQFILSSKKLLLSDSGFYLCAWRQGTSIGELFFGEGSRLTVL.

This rearrangement joins TRBV5-1 to TRBJ1-1, with a tentative D call TRBD1 (6 bases). The germline V gene encodes CDR1 SGHRS and CDR2 YFSETQ. The length of the CDR3 is 14 residues. Trimming shortened V by 1 base and J by 3 bases, and 10 bases separated the two germline ends. In DNA, the CDR3 is TGCGCCAGCAGCTTGACAGGGTCTGACACTGAAGCTTTCTTT. This gives the protein CASSLTGSDTEAFF.

The CDR3 nucleotides are TGCGCCAGCAGCCAAGACGGGCAGGGGGCTGAAGCAAGCGGCGGCTACACCTTC. This gives the protein CASSQDGQGAEASGGYTF. The chain recombines TRBV4-3 with TRBJ1-2; 8 bases fit TRBD1. The CDR3 extends over 18 amino acids. After removal of 0 bases from V and 8 bases from J, the junction contained 17 bases not matched to a gene. Germline V CDR1 and CDR2: LGHNA, YSLEER.

The V call is TRBV5-5, the J call TRBJ1-2; TRBD1 is a possible D gene (5 bases). The CDR3 is made up of 14 amino acids. CDR1 is SGHKS and CDR2 is YYEKEE in the germline V gene (reference sequence). V lost 1 base, J lost 6 bases, and 13 bases lay in between. The CDR3 loop reads CASSLMQGWDGYTF. CDR3 DNA sequence: TGTGCCAGCAGCTTGATGCAGGGCTGGGATGGCTACACCTTC.

The table lists this clone with a few counts. The chain recombines TRBV28 with TRBJ1-2; D gene uncertain. The CDR3 runs to 11 residues. V was pared by 4 bases and J by 3 bases, with 3 bases between. The germline V gene encodes CDR1 MDHEN and CDR2 SYDVKM. The CDR3 sequence: CASSSDYGYTF. DNA of the CDR3: TGTGCCAGCAGTTCCGACTATGGCTACACCTTC.

The J gene is TRBJ1-2, the V gene TRBV5-1; TRBD1 agrees at 8 bases. Trimming removed 1 base from V and 4 bases from J; junction bases left unmatched: 9. CDR3 length: 16 amino acids. Germline CDR1 and CDR2: SGHRS and YFSETQ. The CDR3 sequence: CASSLPGQGLGYGYTF. The CDR3 DNA reads as TGCGCCAGCAGCTTGCCCGGACAGGGCCTCGGCTATGGCTACACCTTC.

This clone was counted a single time. J is TRBJ1-1 and V is TRBV24-1; 7 nucleotides line up with TRBD1. CDR3 length: 21 amino acids. V lost 3 bases, J lost 0 bases, and 21 bases stayed unmatched. Germline V gene data show CDR1 as KGHDR and CDR2 as SFDVKD. The CDR3 region is CATSDLTGFNLGSRMNTEAFF. The CDR3 DNA reads as TGTGCCACCAGTGATCTGACAGGGTTCAATTTGGGTTCCAGAATGAACACTGAAGCTTTCTTT.

The V and J genes are TRBV29-1 and TRBJ2-3; a weak D match, TRBD2 (6 bases). CDR3 size: 15 residues. V was shortened by 0 bases and J by 6 bases, with 16 bases between the two germline ends. The germline V gene encodes CDR1 SQVTM and CDR2 ANQGSEA. The CDR3 nucleotides are TGCAGCGTTGAAGATGGCCGGGGGTCCAGGGATACGCAGTATTTT. Protein: CSVEDGRGSRDTQYF.

This clone was seen just once. CDR3 bases: TGTGCCAGCAGCCAAGGGAGGGCCTCTAACGACTATGGCTACACCTTC. Protein: CASSQGRASNDYGYTF. The rearrangement uses TRBV11-3 and TRBJ1-2; D is uncertain. Germline lookup yields CDR1 SGHNT and CDR2 YENEEA. The CDR3 loop spans 16 amino acids. V was shortened by 5 bases and J by 3 bases, with 19 bases between the two germline ends.

The sample holds one count of this clone. The CDR3 DNA follows: TGTGCCAGCAGCCCACCTGACAGCTATGGCTACACCTTC. Its protein product is CASSPPDSYGYTF. This rearrangement joins TRBV7-9 to TRBJ1-2, with a possible D match to TRBD1 (5 bases). The V gene's germline CDR1 is SEHNR and CDR2 FQNEAQ (reference sequence). Trimming removed 5 bases at V and 4 bases at J, with 11 bases between. The CDR3 is 13 residues long.

The chain's CDR3 is CASSLDREVPEAFF. CDR3 nucleotides: TGTGCCAGCAGCCTGGACAGGGAGGTCCCTGAAGCTTTCTTT. The chain couples TRBV7-9 to TRBJ1-1, with TRBD1 matching over 8 bases. The trim removed 5 bases at V and 6 bases at J, leaving 8 bases unmatched. Per germline, CDR1 SEHNR and CDR2 FQNEAQ (reference sequence). The CDR3 loop spans 14 amino acids. Supplemented by reference TRBV7-9 and TRBJ1-1, the full variable domain reads DTGVSQNPRHKITKRGQNVTFRCDPISEHNRLYWYRQTLGQGPEFLTYFQNEAQLEKSRLLSDRFSAERPKGSFSTLEIQRTEQGDSAMYLCASSLDREVPEAFFGQGTRLTVV.

The sample holds a few counts of this clone. This chain uses TRBV28 with TRBJ1-4; D is perhaps TRBD1 (5 bases). The CDR3 runs 14 residues. V was pared by 8 bases and J by 3 bases, with 13 bases between. Germline CDR1 is MDHEN and CDR2 is SYDVKM. DNA of the CDR3: TGTGCCAGCGGCGGGAGAGGGGCTAATGAAAAACTGTTTTTT. Residues: CASGGRGANEKLFF. Together with reference TRBV28 and TRBJ1-4, the CDR3 gives the full variable domain: DVKVTQSSRYLVKRTGEKVFLECVQDMDHENMFWYRQDPGLGLRLIYFSYDVKMKEKGDIPEGYSVSREKKERFSLILESASTNQTSMYLCASGGRGANEKLFFGSGTQLSVL.

V gene TRBV20-1 combines with J gene TRBJ2-7; D not resolved. The germline V gene has CDR1 DFQATT and CDR2 SNEGSKA (reference sequence). Trimming took off 3 bases at V and 0 bases at J, with 12 bases between the two ends. The length of the CDR3 is 14 residues. CDR3 amino acids: CSASSLLSSYEQYF. The CDR3 coding sequence is TGCAGTGCTAGTTCCCTTCTGAGCTCCTACGAGCAGTACTTC.

In DNA form, the CDR3 reads TGTGCCAGCAGTGGGGACAGGGGGAGCACAGATACGCAGTATTTT. The encoded protein is CASSGDRGSTDTQYF. J is TRBJ2-3 and V is TRBV2; 11 nucleotides match TRBD1. The germline CDR1 and CDR2 sequences are SNHLY and FYNNEI. The ends lost 4 bases at V and 0 bases at J; junction bases unmatched: 0. The CDR3 length is 15 residues.

The rearrangement links TRBV6-5 to TRBJ2-5; possible D gene TRBD2, 5 bases. CDR1 is MNHEY, CDR2 SVGAGI, per germline. The V gene lost 4 bases and the J gene lost 0 bases, with 15 bases spanning the gap. The CDR3 length is 16 residues. CDR3 DNA sequence: TGTGCCAGCAGTTTAGGTTTAGGAGGATACCAAGAGACCCAGTACTTC. It encodes CASSLGLGGYQETQYF.

The chain uses TRBV3-1 (or the pseudogene TRBV3-2) and TRBJ1-1; tentative D call: TRBD1 (6 bases). The germline V gene encodes CDR1 LGHDT and CDR2 YNNKEL (reference sequence). Trimming removed 7 bases from V and 6 bases from J, with 18 bases in between. The CDR3 totals 14 residues. For the CDR3, the DNA is TGTGCCAGCACCACCAAAGAGGGGGTTGCTGAAGCTTTCTTT. Residues: CASTTKEGVAEAFF.

V is TRBV3-1 (or the pseudogene TRBV3-2) and J is TRBJ2-3; D ambiguous. The CDR3 is 12 amino acids. Germline V gene data show CDR1 as LGHDT and CDR2 as YNNKEL (reference sequence). Trimming shortened V by 6 bases and J by 4 bases, and 8 bases separated the two germline ends. The CDR3 DNA sequence: TGTGCCAGCAGTTCGAGCTCAGATACGCAGTATTTT. It specifies CASSSSSDTQYF.

The chain recombines TRBV3-1 (or the pseudogene TRBV3-2) with TRBJ1-5; 8 bases match TRBD1. Germline V gives CDR1 LGHDT, CDR2 YNNKEL (reference sequence). This CDR3 is built from 14 residues. With 4 bases clipped from V and 4 bases from J, the junction kept 3 bases outside the gene matches. CDR3 in amino acids: CASSLGDRNQPQHF. The CDR3 nucleotides read TGTGCCAGCAGCCTGGGGGACAGGAATCAGCCCCAGCATTTT.

The chain uses TRBV15 and TRBJ2-7; D not certain. The length of the CDR3 is 11 residues. Germline V gives CDR1 LNHNV, CDR2 YYDKDF (reference sequence). Trimming removed 5 bases from V and 3 bases from J, with 5 bases in between. CDR3: CATSSYYEQYF. The CDR3 DNA is TGTGCCACCAGCTCTTACTACGAGCAGTACTTC.

V and J are TRBV28 and TRBJ1-4; 11 bases line up with TRBD1. Trimming took 4 bases from V and 7 from J; bases not matched to a gene: 8. The CDR3 has 16 residues. The V gene's germline CDR1 is MDHEN and CDR2 SYDVKM. The CDR3 loop reads CASSSGTGGSSEKLFF. CDR3 sequence (DNA): TGTGCCAGCAGTTCTGGGACAGGGGGTAGTAGTGAAAAACTGTTTTTT.

This clone was counted a few times. The CDR3 nucleotides read TGTGCCAGTAGGGGGCAGGGCGTCACCGGGGAGCTGTTTTTT. It yields the protein CASRGQGVTGELFF. The chain combines TRBV19 with TRBJ2-2; D may be TRBD1 (5 bases). V lost 6 bases and J lost 4, with 12 bases in between. From germline, CDR1 is LNHDA and CDR2 SQIVND (reference sequence). CDR3 length: 14 amino acids. Full variable domain (missing parts from reference TRBV19 and TRBJ2-2): DGGITQSPKYLFRKEGQNVTLSCEQNLNHDAMYWYRQDPGQGLRLIYYSQIVNDFQKGDIAEGYSVSREKKESFPLTVTSAQKNPTAFYLCASRGQGVTGELFFGEGSRLTVL.

V usage is TRBV3-1 (or the pseudogene TRBV3-2) and J usage is TRBJ1-6; possible D gene TRBD1, 5 bases. In germline, CDR1 is LGHDT, CDR2 YNNKEL (reference sequence). V shed 7 bases and J shed 5 bases, with 12 bases lying between them. The CDR3 loop spans 14 amino acids. The CDR3 DNA sequence: TGTGCCAGCACCCCGGGACTAAATAATTCACCCCTCCACTTT. It codes for CASTPGLNNSPLHF.

The J gene is TRBJ1-2, the V gene TRBV5-6; possible D gene TRBD1, 6 bases. Trimming shortened V by 3 bases and J by 0 bases, and 21 bases separated the two germline ends. CDR1 is SGHDT, CDR2 YYEEEE, per germline. The length of the CDR3 is 18 residues. The CDR3 reads CASSSLDRQGNPNYGYTF. For the CDR3, the DNA is TGTGCCAGCAGCTCGCTAGACAGGCAAGGGAACCCTAACTATGGCTACACCTTC.

This clone has a handful of counts. The chain carries TRBV25-1 and TRBJ1-6; D gene uncertain. This CDR3 has 14 amino acids. V was pared by 1 base and J by 10 bases, with 11 bases between. Germline V CDR1 and CDR2: MGHDK, SYGVNS. For the CDR3, the DNA is TGTGCCAGCAGTGAATCGGGTTTTGGGTCACCCCTCCACTTT. Protein sequence: CASSESGFGSPLHF.

This chain uses TRBV3-1 (or the pseudogene TRBV3-2) with TRBJ2-7; TRBD1 might be the D (6 bases). This CDR3 has 15 amino acids. From germline, CDR1 is LGHDT and CDR2 YNNKEL (reference sequence). With 4 bases removed from V and 1 base from J, the gap between germline ends came to 14 bases. The CDR3 DNA reads TGTGCCAGCAGCCCCGGCCGGACAGCTTCCTACGAGCAGTACGTC. Its translation is CASSPGRTASYEQYV.

The chain employs TRBV18 and TRBJ2-2; maybe TRBD1 (5 bases). Germline-derived CDR1 and CDR2 are KGHSH and LQKENI. V was pared by 4 bases and J by 5 bases, with 20 bases between. This CDR3 has 17 residues. CDR3 coding DNA: TGTGCCAGCTCACTGTCGACACAACAGGTCAATACCGGGGAGCTGTTTTTT. Its translation is CASSLSTQQVNTGELFF. Complete variable domain (other parts from reference TRBV18 and TRBJ2-2): NAGVMQNPRHLVRRRGQEARLRCSPMKGHSHVYWYRQLPEEGLKFMVYLQKENIIDESGMPKERFSAEFPKEGPSILRIQQVVRGDSAAYFCASSLSTQQVNTGELFFGEGSRLTVL.